This section outlines one TCR beta chain sequence together with its context. Its antigen is undetermined. Trimming shortened V by 4 bases and J by 10 bases, and 17 bases separated the two germline ends. The CDR3 runs to 14 residues. Germline V gene sequence: CDR1 SGHNT, CDR2 YYREEE (reference sequence). This specimen comes from a study of cytomegalovirus exposure and HLA in healthy donors. Vbeta (60) and Jbeta (13) primers were used in the PCR. Method: immunoSEQ multiplex PCR; TCRdb's copy keeps in-frame clones and lacks some. The table shows about 150,000 clones, with just under 80% occurring only once. Study-level findings and limits: Analyzed later, association rates of TCRs varied across HLA loci, with DRB1 most and HLA-C fewest.

The sequencing input was PBMCs. V is TRBV5-4 and J is TRBJ2-2; tentatively, D is TRBD2 (5 bases). The sequence was obtained from a woman aged 45-65 years in good health and CMV-seropositive. CDR3 in DNA: TGTGCCAGCAGCGGATCGATAAGCGGTGAGGAGCTGTTTTTT. Translated, it gives CASSGSISGEELFF.